These T cell receptor beta chains were read from a single sample in a study of graft-versus-host responses after intestinal transplantation. These TCRs are of unknown antigen specificity. Libraries were prepared by immunoSEQ multiplex PCR; TCRdb keeps only in-frame clonotypes and omits some of them. The sample lists approximately 88,000 clones, 85% to 95% occurring once. The sequenced sample was unstimulated CD4+ T cells sorted from spleen or lymph node cells, obtained before transplant. Receptor source: a human donor who was the organ donor for an intestinal transplant. Each CDR3 is given with its conserved first and last residue. A D gene is named only where the DNA matches it firmly.

cdr3_length j_call d_call v_call cdr3_nt cdr3_aa
15 TRBJ2-1 NA TRBV4-1 TGCGCCAGCAGCCCATTAGGGACTGGTTACAATGAGCAGTTCTTC CASSPLGTGYNEQFF
14 TRBJ1-1 NA TRBV4-1 TGCGCCAGCAGCCTTGAGGGAGGGAACACTGAAGCTTTCTTT CASSLEGGNTEAFF
15 TRBJ2-5 NA TRBV5-1 TGCGCCAGCAGCCCACGGACCGCATTGGGGGAGACCCAGTACTTC CASSPRTALGETQYF
14 TRBJ1-5 NA TRBV18 TGTGCCAGCTCACCGGCCAGAGTCAATCAGCCCCAGCATTTT CASSPARVNQPQHF
14 TRBJ2-7 NA TRBV28 TGTGCCAGCAGTTTAGCGCAGAAACCCTACGAGCAGTACTTC CASSLAQKPYEQYF
16 TRBJ2-5 NA TRBV5-1 TGCGCCAGCAGCTTGGCCACAAAAGGAGGTGAGGAGACCCAGTACTTC CASSLATKGGEETQYF
15 TRBJ2-3 TRBD2 TRBV5-1 TGCGCCAGCAGCAGGGGGACTAGCGCCAGAGATACGCAGTATTTT CASSRGTSARDTQYF
15 TRBJ2-7 NA TRBV6-5 TGTGCCAGCAGTTTCAGGACCGGTAGCTCCTACGAGCAGTACTTC CASSFRTGSSYEQYF
16 TRBJ2-7 NA TRBV7-2 TGTGCCAGCAGCACCGACAGGCTAGGGGGAACCAGCGAGCAGTACTTC CASSTDRLGGTSEQYF
13 TRBJ2-6 NA TRBV2 TGTGCCAGCTCTATCTCTGGGGCCAACGTCCTGACTTTC CASSISGANVLTF
15 TRBJ2-7 TRBD2 TRBV4-1 TGCGCCAGCAGCCAAGTGAACCTAGCGGGGCGCGAGCAGTACTTC CASSQVNLAGREQYF
15 TRBJ1-2 TRBD1 TRBV5-1 TGCGCCAGCAGCCCGGGGCCTCAGGGGGACTATGGCTACACCTTC CASSPGPQGDYGYTF
15 TRBJ1-2 NA TRBV6-5 TGTGCCAGCATTTCAATTTCGGGGGTTGACTATGGCTACACCTTC CASISISGVDYGYTF
13 TRBJ2-1 NA TRBV7-9 TGTGCCAGCAGCTTAGAGGCAGTCCATGAGCAGTTCTTC CASSLEAVHEQFF
16 TRBJ1-4 NA TRBV7-3 TGTGCCAGCAGCCCCCTCGGCGGGGGGAGGGGTGAAAAACTGTTTTTT CASSPLGGGRGEKLFF
14 TRBJ1-1 NA TRBV6-5 TGTGCCAGCAGTCCCCGGGAACCGAGGGGAGAAGCTTTCTTT CASSPREPRGEAFF
13 TRBJ2-7 NA TRBV7-9 TGTGCCAGCAGCTCGGACTGGTCCTACGAGCAGTACTTC CASSSDWSYEQYF
14 TRBJ2-6 NA TRBV6-5 TGTGCCAGCAGCCAAAACTCTGGGGCCAACGTCCTGACTTTC CASSQNSGANVLTF
19 TRBJ1-3 NA TRBV28 TGTGCCAGCAGTTCTCCCGCGAGTAAGGCAGGACGGGATCGGGGCACCATATATTTT CASSSPASKAGRDRGTIYF
15 TRBJ1-6 NA TRBV19 TGTGCCAGTAGTCCGCCGCCCTCCCATAATTCACCCCTCCACTTT CASSPPPSHNSPLHF
15 TRBJ2-1 TRBD2 TRBV5-5 TGTGCCAGCAGCTCCCCAGCGGGAATCTACAATGAGCAGTTCTTC CASSSPAGIYNEQFF
14 TRBJ1-2 TRBD1 TRBV7-3 TGTGCCAGCAGCTTGACAGGGGTCGACTATGGCTACACCTTC CASSLTGVDYGYTF